The entry below gives a single T cell receptor (beta chain) sequence along with its context. V dropped 9 bases and J dropped 8 bases, with 22 bases sitting between them. The germline gives CDR1 SNHLY, CDR2 FYNNEI. The CDR3 loop spans 14 amino acids. The data derive from a study of blood T cell repertoires in COVID-19. Whole-study context: Samples representing acute and convalescent COVID-19 were sourced from the United States, Italy and Spain.

Libraries were prepared by immunoSEQ multiplex PCR; TCRdb keeps only in-frame clonotypes and omits some of them. This sample has about 170,000 clones, with over 65% found just once. This TCR derives from a man in his sixties with acute or convalescent COVID-19. The sample was peripheral blood. The genes are TRBV2 and TRBJ1-2, with D perhaps TRBD1 (6 bases). The CDR3 bases are TGTGCCAGTGGTTTCGAGAGAGGGGGACACGGCTACACCTTC. Translated, it gives CASGFERGGHGYTF.